This T cell receptor beta chain was captured in a study of control samples from healthy donors and cancer patients. Some clones are missing from TCRdb's copy, which holds only in-frame ones; the method was immunoSEQ multiplex PCR. The table includes roughly 76,000 clones, approximately 94% detected once. CDR3 length: 14 amino acids. Unmatched junction bases numbered 3, after V lost 2 bases and J lost 4 bases. In germline, CDR1 is SGDLS, CDR2 YYNGEE. J is TRBJ2-7 and V is TRBV9; 10 nucleotides agree with TRBD1. This TCR came from a woman between 18 and 29 years old in good health. The specimen sequenced was blood. Here the CDR3 DNA reads TGTGCCAGCAGCGTGGGGGACAGGGGTTACGAGCAGTACTTC. Translating it yields CASSVGDRGYEQYF.